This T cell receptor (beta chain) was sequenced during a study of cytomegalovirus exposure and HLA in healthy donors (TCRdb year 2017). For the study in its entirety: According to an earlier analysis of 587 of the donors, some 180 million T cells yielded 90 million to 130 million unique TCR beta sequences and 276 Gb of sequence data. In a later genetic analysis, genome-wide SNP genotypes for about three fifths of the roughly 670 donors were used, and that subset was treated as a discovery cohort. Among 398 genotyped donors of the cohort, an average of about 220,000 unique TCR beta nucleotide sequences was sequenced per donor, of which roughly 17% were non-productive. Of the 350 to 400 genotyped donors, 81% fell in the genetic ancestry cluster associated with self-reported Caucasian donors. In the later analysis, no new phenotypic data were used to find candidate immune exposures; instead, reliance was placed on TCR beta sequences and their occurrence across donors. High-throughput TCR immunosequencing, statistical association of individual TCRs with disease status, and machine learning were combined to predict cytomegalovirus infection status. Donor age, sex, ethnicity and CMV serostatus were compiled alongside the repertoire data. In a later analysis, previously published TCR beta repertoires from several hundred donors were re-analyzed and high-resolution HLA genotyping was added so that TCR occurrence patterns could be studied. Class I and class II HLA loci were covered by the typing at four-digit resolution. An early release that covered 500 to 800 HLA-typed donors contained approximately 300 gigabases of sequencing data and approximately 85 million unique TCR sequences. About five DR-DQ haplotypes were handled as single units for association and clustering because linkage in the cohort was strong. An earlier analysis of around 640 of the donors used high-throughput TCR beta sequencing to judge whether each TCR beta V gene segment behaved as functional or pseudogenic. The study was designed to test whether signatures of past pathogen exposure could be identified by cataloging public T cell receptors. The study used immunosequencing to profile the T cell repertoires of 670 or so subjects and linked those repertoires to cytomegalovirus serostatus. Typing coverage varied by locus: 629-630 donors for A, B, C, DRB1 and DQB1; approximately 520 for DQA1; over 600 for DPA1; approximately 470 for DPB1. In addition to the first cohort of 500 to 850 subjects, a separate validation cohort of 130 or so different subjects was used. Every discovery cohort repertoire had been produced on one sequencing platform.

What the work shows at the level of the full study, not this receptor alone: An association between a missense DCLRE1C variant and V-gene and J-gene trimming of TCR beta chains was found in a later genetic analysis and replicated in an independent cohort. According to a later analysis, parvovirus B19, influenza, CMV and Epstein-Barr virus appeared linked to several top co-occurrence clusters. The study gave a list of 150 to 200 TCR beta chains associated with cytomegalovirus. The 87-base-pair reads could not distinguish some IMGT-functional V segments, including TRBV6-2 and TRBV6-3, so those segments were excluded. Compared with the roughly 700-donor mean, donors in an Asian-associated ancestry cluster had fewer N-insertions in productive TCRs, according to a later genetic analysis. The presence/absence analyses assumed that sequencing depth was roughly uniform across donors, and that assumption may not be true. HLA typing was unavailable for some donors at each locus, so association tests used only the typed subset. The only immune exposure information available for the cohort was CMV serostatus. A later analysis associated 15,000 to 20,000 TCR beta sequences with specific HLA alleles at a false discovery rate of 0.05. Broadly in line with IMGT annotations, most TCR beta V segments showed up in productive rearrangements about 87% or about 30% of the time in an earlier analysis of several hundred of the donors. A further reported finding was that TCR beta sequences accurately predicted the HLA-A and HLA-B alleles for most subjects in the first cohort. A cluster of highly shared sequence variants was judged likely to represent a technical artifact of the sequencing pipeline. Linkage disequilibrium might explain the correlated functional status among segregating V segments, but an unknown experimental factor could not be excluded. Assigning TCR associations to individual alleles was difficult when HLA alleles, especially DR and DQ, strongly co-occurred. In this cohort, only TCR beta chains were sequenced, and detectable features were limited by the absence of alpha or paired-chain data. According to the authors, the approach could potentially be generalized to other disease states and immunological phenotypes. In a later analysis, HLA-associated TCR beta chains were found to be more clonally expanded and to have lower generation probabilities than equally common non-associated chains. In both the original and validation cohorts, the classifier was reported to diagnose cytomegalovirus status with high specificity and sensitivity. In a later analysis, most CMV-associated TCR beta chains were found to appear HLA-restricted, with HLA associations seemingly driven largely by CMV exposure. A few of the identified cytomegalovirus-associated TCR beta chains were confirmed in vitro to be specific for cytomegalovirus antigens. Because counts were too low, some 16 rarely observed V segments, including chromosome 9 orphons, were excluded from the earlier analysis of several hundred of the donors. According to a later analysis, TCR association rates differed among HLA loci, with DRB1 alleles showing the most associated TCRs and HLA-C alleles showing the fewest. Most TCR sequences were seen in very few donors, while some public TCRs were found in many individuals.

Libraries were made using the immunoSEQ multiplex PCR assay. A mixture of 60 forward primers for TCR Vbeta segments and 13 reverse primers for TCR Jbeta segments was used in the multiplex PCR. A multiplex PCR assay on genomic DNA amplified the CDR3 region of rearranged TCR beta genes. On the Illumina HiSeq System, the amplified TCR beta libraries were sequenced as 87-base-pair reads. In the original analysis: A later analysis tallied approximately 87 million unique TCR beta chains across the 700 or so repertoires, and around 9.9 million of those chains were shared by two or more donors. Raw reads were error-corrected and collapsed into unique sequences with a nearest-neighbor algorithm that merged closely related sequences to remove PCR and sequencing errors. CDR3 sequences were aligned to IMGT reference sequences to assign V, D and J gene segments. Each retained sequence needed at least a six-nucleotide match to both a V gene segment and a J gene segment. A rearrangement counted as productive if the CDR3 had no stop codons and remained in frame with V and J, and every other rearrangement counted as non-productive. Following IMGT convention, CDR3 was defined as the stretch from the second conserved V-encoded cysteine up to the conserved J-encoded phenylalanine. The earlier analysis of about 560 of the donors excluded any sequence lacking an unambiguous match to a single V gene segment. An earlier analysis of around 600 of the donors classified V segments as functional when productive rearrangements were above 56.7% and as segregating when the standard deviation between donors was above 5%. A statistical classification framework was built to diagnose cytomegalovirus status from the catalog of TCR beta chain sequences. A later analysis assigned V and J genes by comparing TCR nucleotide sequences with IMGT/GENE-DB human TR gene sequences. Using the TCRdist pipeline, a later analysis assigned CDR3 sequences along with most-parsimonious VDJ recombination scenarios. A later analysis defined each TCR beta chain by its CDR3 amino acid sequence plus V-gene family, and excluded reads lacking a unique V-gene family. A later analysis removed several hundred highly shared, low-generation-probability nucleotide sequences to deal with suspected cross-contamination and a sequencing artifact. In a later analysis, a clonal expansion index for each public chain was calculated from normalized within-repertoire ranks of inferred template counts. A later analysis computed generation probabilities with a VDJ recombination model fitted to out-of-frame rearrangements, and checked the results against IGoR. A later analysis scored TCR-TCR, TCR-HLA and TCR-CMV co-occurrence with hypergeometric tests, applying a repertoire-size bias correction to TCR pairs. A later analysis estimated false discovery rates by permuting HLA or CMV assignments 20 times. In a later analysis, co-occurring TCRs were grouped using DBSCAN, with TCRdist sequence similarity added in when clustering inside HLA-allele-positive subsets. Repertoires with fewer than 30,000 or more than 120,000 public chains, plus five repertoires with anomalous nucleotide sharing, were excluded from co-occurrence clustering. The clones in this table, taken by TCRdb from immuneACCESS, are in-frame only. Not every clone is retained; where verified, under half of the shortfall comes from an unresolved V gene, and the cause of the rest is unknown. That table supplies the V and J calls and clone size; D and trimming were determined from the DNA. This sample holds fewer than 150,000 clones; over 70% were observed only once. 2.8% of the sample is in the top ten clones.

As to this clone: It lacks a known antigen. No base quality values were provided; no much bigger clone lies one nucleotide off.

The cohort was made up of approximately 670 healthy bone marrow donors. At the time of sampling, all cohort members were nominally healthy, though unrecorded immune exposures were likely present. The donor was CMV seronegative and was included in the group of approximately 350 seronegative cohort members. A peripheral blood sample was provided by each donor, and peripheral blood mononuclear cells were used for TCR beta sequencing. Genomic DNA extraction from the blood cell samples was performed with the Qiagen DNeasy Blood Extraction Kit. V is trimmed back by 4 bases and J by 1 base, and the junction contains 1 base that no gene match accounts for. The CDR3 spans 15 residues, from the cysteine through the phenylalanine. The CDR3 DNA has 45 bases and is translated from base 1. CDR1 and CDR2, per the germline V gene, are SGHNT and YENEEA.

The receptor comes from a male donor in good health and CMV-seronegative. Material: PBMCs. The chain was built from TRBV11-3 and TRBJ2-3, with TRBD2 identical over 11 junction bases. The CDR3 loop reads CASSSGLAGTDTQYF. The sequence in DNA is TGTGCCAGCAGCTCGGGACTAGCGGGCACAGATACGCAGTATTTT.